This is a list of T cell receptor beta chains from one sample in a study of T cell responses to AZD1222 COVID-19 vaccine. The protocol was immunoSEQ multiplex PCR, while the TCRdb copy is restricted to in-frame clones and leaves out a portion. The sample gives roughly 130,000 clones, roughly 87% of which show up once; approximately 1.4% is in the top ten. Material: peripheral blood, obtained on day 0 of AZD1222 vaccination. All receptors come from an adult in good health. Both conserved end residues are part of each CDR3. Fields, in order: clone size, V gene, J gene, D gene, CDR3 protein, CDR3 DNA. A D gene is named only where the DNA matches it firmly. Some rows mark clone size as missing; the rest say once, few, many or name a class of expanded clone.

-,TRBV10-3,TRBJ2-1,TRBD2,CAISSSSGGDEQFF,TGTGCCATCAGTAGCTCTAGCGGGGGCGATGAGCAGTTCTTC
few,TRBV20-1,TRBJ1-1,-,CSASFGRNTEAFF,TGCAGTGCTAGTTTCGGTCGGAACACTGAAGCTTTCTTT
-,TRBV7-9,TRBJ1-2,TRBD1,CASSQDRVGYTF,TGTGCCAGCAGCCAGGACAGGGTTGGCTACACCTTC
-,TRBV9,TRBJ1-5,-,CASSPVPGDGQPQHF,TGTGCCAGCAGCCCGGTCCCAGGGGACGGTCAGCCCCAGCATTTT
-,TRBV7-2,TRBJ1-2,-,CASSLIPNDNYGYTF,TGTGCCAGCAGCTTGATTCCTAACGATAACTATGGCTACACCTTC
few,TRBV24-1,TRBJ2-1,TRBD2,CATGPGLRRNEQFF,TGTGCCACTGGGCCGGGACTAAGGAGGAATGAGCAGTTCTTC
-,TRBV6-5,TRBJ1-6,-,CATGPVTNSPLHF,TGTGCCACCGGACCCGTCACGAATTCACCCCTCCACTTT
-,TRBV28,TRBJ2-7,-,CATKGLGGVYEQYF,TGTGCCACTAAGGGTTTAGGGGGGGTCTACGAGCAGTACTTC
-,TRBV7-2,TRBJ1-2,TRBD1,CASSLDGTGYGYTF,TGTGCCAGCAGCTTAGACGGGACAGGCTATGGCTACACCTTC
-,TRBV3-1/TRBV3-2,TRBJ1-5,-,CASSQGAGGNQPQHF,TGTGCCAGCAGCCAAGGGGCAGGTGGGAATCAGCCCCAGCATTTT
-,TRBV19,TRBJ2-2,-,CASSSHTGELFF,TGTGCCAGTAGTTCTCACACCGGGGAGCTGTTTTTT
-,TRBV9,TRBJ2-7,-,CASSVGVGGPYEQYF,TGTGCCAGCAGCGTGGGGGTGGGGGGGCCCTACGAGCAGTACTTC
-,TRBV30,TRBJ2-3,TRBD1,CAWATNTGTGDEYF,TGTGCCTGGGCAACCAATACCGGGACAGGGGATGAGTATTTT
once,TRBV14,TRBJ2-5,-,CASSVQGWETQYF,TGTGCCAGCAGCGTACAGGGTTGGGAGACCCAGTACTTC
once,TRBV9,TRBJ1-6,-,CASSVALLNSPLHF,TGTGCCAGCAGCGTAGCCCTTTTGAATTCACCCCTCCACTTT
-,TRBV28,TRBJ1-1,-,CASSLRDSYGAEAFF,TGTGCCAGCAGTTTACGCGACAGCTACGGGGCTGAAGCTTTCTTT
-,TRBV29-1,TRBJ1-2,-,CSADLGAGYGYTF,TGCAGCGCCGACCTCGGGGCGGGATATGGCTACACCTTC
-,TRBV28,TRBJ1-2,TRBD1,CASSFSRGTDPNYGYTF,TGTGCCAGCAGTTTCTCAAGGGGGACAGATCCAAACTATGGCTACACCTTC
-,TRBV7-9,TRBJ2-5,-,CASSPPVGEETQYF,TGTGCCAGCAGCCCACCAGTAGGGGAAGAGACCCAGTACTTC
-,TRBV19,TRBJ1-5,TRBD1,CASSIVNRGTGLSNQPQHF,TGTGCCAGTAGTATAGTCAACAGGGGTACGGGGTTGAGCAATCAGCCCCAGCATTTT
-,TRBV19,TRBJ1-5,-,CASSISRVDQPQHF,TGTGCCAGTAGTATAAGCAGGGTCGATCAGCCCCAGCATTTT
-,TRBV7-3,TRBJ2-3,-,CASSLGGGTHGTQYF,TGTGCCAGCAGCTTAGGGGGCGGGACCCACGGTACGCAGTATTTT
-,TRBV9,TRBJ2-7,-,CASSADTTLEQYF,TGTGCCAGCAGCGCAGACACCACTCTCGAGCAGTACTTC
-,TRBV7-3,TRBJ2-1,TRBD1,CASSPPGQGSGEQFF,TGTGCCAGCAGCCCCCCGGGACAGGGGTCGGGTGAGCAGTTCTTC
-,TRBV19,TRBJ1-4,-,CASRTTRAGPDEKLFF,TGTGCCAGTAGGACGACGAGGGCAGGGCCTGATGAAAAACTGTTTTTT
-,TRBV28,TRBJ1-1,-,CASGLDRRTEAFF,TGTGCCAGCGGGCTTGACCGGCGCACTGAAGCTTTCTTT
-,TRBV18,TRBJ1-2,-,CASSRFSRESADGYTF,TGTGCCAGCTCACGCTTCAGTCGGGAATCGGCGGATGGCTACACCTTC
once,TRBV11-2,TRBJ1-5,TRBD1,CASSASTGGWSQPQHF,TGTGCCAGCAGCGCTTCGACAGGGGGCTGGAGTCAGCCCCAGCATTTT